The text below deals with one T cell receptor beta chain. The target antigen is unknown. This sample is drawn from a study of blood T cells in healthy people across ages. Each sample yielded at least 7 million isolated PBMCs. Primers used in a second PCR of about 6 to 11 cycles were a sample-barcoded 5' primer and a J-beta primer mix. TCRdb used MiXCR to reprocess the 5' RACE reads, holding one entry per CDR3 protein. The sample shows roughly 2 million distinct CDR3 sequences, less than 50% of them seen only once. Points from the study as a whole: Diversity estimates drawn from one million T cells were deemed underestimates.

The germline V gene encodes CDR1 WSHSY and CDR2 SAAADI. This CDR3 spans 15 amino acids. Source material: blood. This clonotype was obtained from a woman between 35 and 50 years old in good health. The V and J genes are TRBV10-2 and TRBJ2-4, with D possibly TRBD1 on 6 matching bases. The J call may be incorrect, as the DNA end agrees better with TRBJ2-7. As DNA, the CDR3 is TGCGCCAGCAGTGGGACAGCGGAAATCTCCTACGAGCAGTACTTC. Amino acid sequence: CASSGTAEISYEQYF.